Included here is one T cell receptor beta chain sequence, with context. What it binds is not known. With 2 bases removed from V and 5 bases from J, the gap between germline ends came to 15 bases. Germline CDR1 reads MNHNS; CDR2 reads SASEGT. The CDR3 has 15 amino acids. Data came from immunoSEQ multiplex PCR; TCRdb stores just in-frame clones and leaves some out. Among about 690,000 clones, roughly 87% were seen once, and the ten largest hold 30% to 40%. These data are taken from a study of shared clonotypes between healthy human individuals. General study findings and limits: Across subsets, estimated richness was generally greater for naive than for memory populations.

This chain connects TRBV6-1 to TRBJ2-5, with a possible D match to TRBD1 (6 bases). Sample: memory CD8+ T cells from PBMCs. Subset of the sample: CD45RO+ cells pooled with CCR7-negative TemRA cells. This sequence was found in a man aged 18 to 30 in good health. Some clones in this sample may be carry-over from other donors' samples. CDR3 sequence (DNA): TGTGCCAGCAGTGAAAGCCCACAGGGATGGGAGACCCAGTACTTC. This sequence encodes CASSESPQGWETQYF.